The sequence of this T cell receptor (beta chain) was determined in a study of blood T cell repertoires in COVID-19. About the study: PBMCs, B-cell-depleted T cells, or T cells were the source of the cDNA or gDNA that made up the material.

The germline V gene has CDR1 SQVTM and CDR2 ANQGSEA. The V gene lost 3 bases and the J gene lost 2 bases, with 8 bases spanning the gap. The CDR3 is 14 residues long. In the original analysis: Amplification from reference gene primers served as the basis for estimated nucleated cell counts. The data were produced by immunoSEQ multiplex PCR, yet TCRdb's version contains in-frame clones alone and is incomplete. The D gene and trimming were derived from the DNA, and the V and J assignments and clone size from that table. The repertoire holds 90,000 to 120,000 clones, 88% seen once, with around 6% in the top ten.

Material: peripheral blood. The sequence was obtained from a woman aged 55-69 years with acute or convalescent COVID-19. The genes are TRBV29-1 and TRBJ2-6, with D maybe TRBD2 (6 bases). This CDR3 is CSVDGEAGANVLTF. As DNA, the CDR3 is TGCAGCGTTGACGGGGAGGCTGGGGCCAACGTCCTGACTTTC.